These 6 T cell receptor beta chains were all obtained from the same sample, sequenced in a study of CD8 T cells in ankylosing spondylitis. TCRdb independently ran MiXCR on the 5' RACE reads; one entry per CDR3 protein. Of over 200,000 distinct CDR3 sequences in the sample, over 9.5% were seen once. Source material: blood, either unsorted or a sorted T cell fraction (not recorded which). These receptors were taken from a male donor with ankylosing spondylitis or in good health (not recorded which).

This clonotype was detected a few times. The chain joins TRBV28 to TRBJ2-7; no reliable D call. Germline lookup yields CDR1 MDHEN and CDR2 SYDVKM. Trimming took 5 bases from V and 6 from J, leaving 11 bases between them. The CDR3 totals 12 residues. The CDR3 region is CASSPTRPEQYF. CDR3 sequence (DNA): TGTGCCAGCAGTCCCACCCGTCCCGAGCAGTACTTC.

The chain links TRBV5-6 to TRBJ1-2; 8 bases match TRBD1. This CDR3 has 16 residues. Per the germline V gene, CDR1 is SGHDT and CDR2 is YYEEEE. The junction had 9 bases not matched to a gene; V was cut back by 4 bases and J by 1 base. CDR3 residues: CASSPWDRPLNYGYTF. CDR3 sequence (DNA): TGTGCCAGCAGCCCGTGGGACAGGCCCCTTAACTATGGCTACACCTTC.

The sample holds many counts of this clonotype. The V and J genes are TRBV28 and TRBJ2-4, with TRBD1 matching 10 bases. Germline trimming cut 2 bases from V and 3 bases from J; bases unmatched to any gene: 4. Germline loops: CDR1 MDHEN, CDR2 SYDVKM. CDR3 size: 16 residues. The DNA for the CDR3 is TGTGCCAGCAGTTTAGCGACAGGGGGCGGCAAAAACATTCAGTACTTC. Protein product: CASSLATGGGKNIQYF.

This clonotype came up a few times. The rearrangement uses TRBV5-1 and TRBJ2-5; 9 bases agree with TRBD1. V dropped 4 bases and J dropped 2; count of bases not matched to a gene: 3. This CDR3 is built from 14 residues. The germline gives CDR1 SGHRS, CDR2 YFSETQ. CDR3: CASSGTGNQETQYF. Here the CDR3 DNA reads TGCGCCAGCAGCGGGACAGGGAATCAAGAGACCCAGTACTTC.

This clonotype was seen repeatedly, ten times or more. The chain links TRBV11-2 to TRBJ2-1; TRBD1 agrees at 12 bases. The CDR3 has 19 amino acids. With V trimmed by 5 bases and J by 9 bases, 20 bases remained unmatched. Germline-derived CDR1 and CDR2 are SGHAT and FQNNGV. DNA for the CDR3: TGTGCCAGCAGCAGTCTCTATGGGACAGGGGGCCTGAAGGGGGGTGAGCAGTTCTTC. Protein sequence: CASSSLYGTGGLKGGEQFF.

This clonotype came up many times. This chain's CDR3 is CSARDEAYEQYF. CDR3 DNA sequence: TGCAGTGCTAGAGATGAGGCCTACGAGCAGTACTTC. The V call is TRBV20-1, the J call TRBJ2-7; no clear D gene. V lost 0 bases, J lost 2 bases, and 5 bases lay in between. CDR3 size: 12 residues. Germline lookup yields CDR1 DFQATT and CDR2 SNEGSKA (reference sequence).